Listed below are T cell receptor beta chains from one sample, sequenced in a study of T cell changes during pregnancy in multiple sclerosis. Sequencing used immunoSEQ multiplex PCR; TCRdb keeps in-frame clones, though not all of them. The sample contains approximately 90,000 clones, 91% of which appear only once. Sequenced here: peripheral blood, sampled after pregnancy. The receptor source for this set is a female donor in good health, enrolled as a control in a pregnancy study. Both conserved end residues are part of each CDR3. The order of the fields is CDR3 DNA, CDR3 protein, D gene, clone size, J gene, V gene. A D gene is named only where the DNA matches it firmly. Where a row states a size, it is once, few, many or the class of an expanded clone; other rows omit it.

CDR3nt: TGTGCCAGCAGTTTGTCGGGTAATGAAAAACTGTTTTTT; CDR3aa: CASSLSGNEKLFF; d_gene: NA; abundance: NA; j_gene: TRBJ1-4; v_gene: TRBV27
CDR3nt: TGCGCCAGCAGCCAAGATCGGGCGGGGGGTCCTAATGAGCAGTTCTTC; CDR3aa: CASSQDRAGGPNEQFF; d_gene: TRBD2; abundance: NA; j_gene: TRBJ2-1; v_gene: TRBV4-3
CDR3nt: TGTGCCAGCAGCCTGACGGCGACTCCCTACGAGCAGTACTTC; CDR3aa: CASSLTATPYEQYF; d_gene: NA; abundance: NA; j_gene: TRBJ2-7; v_gene: TRBV7-2
CDR3nt: TGTGCCAGCAGCTTAGCGAATGAGAACAGGCCCTCCTACGAGCAGTACTTC; CDR3aa: CASSLANENRPSYEQYF; d_gene: NA; abundance: NA; j_gene: TRBJ2-7; v_gene: TRBV7-9
CDR3nt: TGCGCCAGCAGCCAAGATCGAGAGGGGGGGCAAACCGGGGAGCTGTTTTTT; CDR3aa: CASSQDREGGQTGELFF; d_gene: NA; abundance: NA; j_gene: TRBJ2-2; v_gene: TRBV4-3
CDR3nt: TGTGCCAGCAGTTCCCAGGGACATCCCGGGGAGCTGTTTTTT; CDR3aa: CASSSQGHPGELFF; d_gene: NA; abundance: once; j_gene: TRBJ2-2; v_gene: TRBV27
CDR3nt: TGTGCCAGCAGCCCCGGACTAGCGGGACGCACAGATACGCAGTATTTT; CDR3aa: CASSPGLAGRTDTQYF; d_gene: TRBD2; abundance: NA; j_gene: TRBJ2-3; v_gene: TRBV11-2
CDR3nt: TGTGCCAGCAGTTTCGGGACTAGCGGGGGGGATGGGGCCAAAAACATTCAGTACTTC; CDR3aa: CASSFGTSGGDGAKNIQYF; d_gene: TRBD2; abundance: NA; j_gene: TRBJ2-4; v_gene: TRBV5-5
CDR3nt: TGTGCCAGCAGCCGCCGCGGGCGCGGGTTTAGCACAGATACGCAGTATTTT; CDR3aa: CASSRRGRGFSTDTQYF; d_gene: NA; abundance: NA; j_gene: TRBJ2-3; v_gene: TRBV5-4
CDR3nt: TGTGCCAGCAGCTTATGGCAGGGCGGCACTGAAGCTTTCTTT; CDR3aa: CASSLWQGGTEAFF; d_gene: NA; abundance: once; j_gene: TRBJ1-1; v_gene: TRBV13
CDR3nt: TGTGCCAGCACCCGGACAGGGGCCTCCTACGAGCAGTACTTC; CDR3aa: CASTRTGASYEQYF; d_gene: TRBD1; abundance: NA; j_gene: TRBJ2-7; v_gene: TRBV27
CDR3nt: TGTGCCAGCAGCCCCGTCGGGGACTATGGCTACACCTTC; CDR3aa: CASSPVGDYGYTF; d_gene: NA; abundance: NA; j_gene: TRBJ1-2; v_gene: TRBV6-6
CDR3nt: TGTGCCAGCAGCGTAGTCGTGGCGGGGGCCATTAATGAGCAGTTCTTC; CDR3aa: CASSVVVAGAINEQFF; d_gene: NA; abundance: NA; j_gene: TRBJ2-1; v_gene: TRBV9
CDR3nt: TGCGCCAGCAGCCACGGTTTCGGACAGATTCTAGCCAAAAACATTCAGTACTTC; CDR3aa: CASSHGFGQILAKNIQYF; d_gene: NA; abundance: NA; j_gene: TRBJ2-4; v_gene: TRBV4-3
CDR3nt: TGTGCCATCGAAGGCGGGGACACCGGGGAGCTGTTTTTT; CDR3aa: CAIEGGDTGELFF; d_gene: NA; abundance: NA; j_gene: TRBJ2-2; v_gene: TRBV10-3
CDR3nt: TGTGCCAGCAGACCTTCGGGGGGCTTTACAGATACGCAGTATTTT; CDR3aa: CASRPSGGFTDTQYF; d_gene: NA; abundance: NA; j_gene: TRBJ2-3; v_gene: TRBV6-5
CDR3nt: TGTGCCACCAGCAGAGCGGTGTCGGGTAATGAAAAACTGTTTTTT; CDR3aa: CATSRAVSGNEKLFF; d_gene: NA; abundance: NA; j_gene: TRBJ1-4; v_gene: TRBV15
CDR3nt: TGTGCCAGCACCAAAGCCTCGGGAGGTCGTTCACCCCTCCACTTT; CDR3aa: CASTKASGGRSPLHF; d_gene: NA; abundance: NA; j_gene: TRBJ1-6; v_gene: TRBV2
CDR3nt: TGTGCCAGCAGCTTAGAGAGGCGAGAGACCCAGTACTTC; CDR3aa: CASSLERRETQYF; d_gene: NA; abundance: NA; j_gene: TRBJ2-5; v_gene: TRBV7-2
CDR3nt: TGTGCCAGCAGCGTAGCCGGGATTGAGCAGTTCTTC; CDR3aa: CASSVAGIEQFF; d_gene: NA; abundance: NA; j_gene: TRBJ2-1; v_gene: TRBV9
CDR3nt: TGTGCCAGCAGCACCGGGACAGGGCTGCGGACCCAGTACTTC; CDR3aa: CASSTGTGLRTQYF; d_gene: TRBD1; abundance: NA; j_gene: TRBJ2-5; v_gene: TRBV28
CDR3nt: TGTGCCAGCAGGGTACAGGGAACTGGAAACACCATATATTTT; CDR3aa: CASRVQGTGNTIYF; d_gene: NA; abundance: many; j_gene: TRBJ1-3; v_gene: TRBV27
CDR3nt: TGTGCCAGCAGCGCCGGGACTTGGGGACTAGGGGATGACATTCAGTACTTC; CDR3aa: CASSAGTWGLGDDIQYF; d_gene: TRBD2; abundance: NA; j_gene: TRBJ2-4; v_gene: TRBV14
CDR3nt: TGTGCCAGCAGTTTCCAAGGGGCATTGAACACTGAAGCTTTCTTT; CDR3aa: CASSFQGALNTEAFF; d_gene: NA; abundance: NA; j_gene: TRBJ1-1; v_gene: TRBV27
CDR3nt: TGTGCCAGCAGGACGGGGGGCCGTAGAGAGCAGTACTTC; CDR3aa: CASRTGGRREQYF; d_gene: NA; abundance: NA; j_gene: TRBJ2-7; v_gene: TRBV6-5
CDR3nt: TGTGCCAGCAGTGGGACAGTGAACACTGAAGCTTTCTTT; CDR3aa: CASSGTVNTEAFF; d_gene: NA; abundance: NA; j_gene: TRBJ1-1; v_gene: TRBV2
CDR3nt: TGTGCCAGCAGCGCGGACAGGTCCACTGAAGCTTTCTTT; CDR3aa: CASSADRSTEAFF; d_gene: TRBD1; abundance: NA; j_gene: TRBJ1-1; v_gene: TRBV5-4
CDR3nt: TGTGCCAGCAGGACAGGGGGATCTGAAGCTTTCTTT; CDR3aa: CASRTGGSEAFF; d_gene: TRBD1; abundance: NA; j_gene: TRBJ1-1; v_gene: TRBV5-6
CDR3nt: TGTGCCAGCAGTTCCGGGGAATTTCAGCCCCAGCATTTT; CDR3aa: CASSSGEFQPQHF; d_gene: NA; abundance: once; j_gene: TRBJ1-5; v_gene: TRBV6-6
CDR3nt: TGTGCCAGCAGCTCACTAGCGCGCAATGAGCAGTTCTTC; CDR3aa: CASSSLARNEQFF; d_gene: TRBD2; abundance: NA; j_gene: TRBJ2-1; v_gene: TRBV7-3
CDR3nt: TGTGCCAGAGCAGACCTGGACAGGGTAAATACGCAGTATTTT; CDR3aa: CARADLDRVNTQYF; d_gene: TRBD1; abundance: NA; j_gene: TRBJ2-3; v_gene: TRBV9
CDR3nt: TGTGCCAGCAGCAGACAGGCCTTTAGCAATCAGCCCCAGCATTTT; CDR3aa: CASSRQAFSNQPQHF; d_gene: NA; abundance: once; j_gene: TRBJ1-5; v_gene: TRBV7-6
CDR3nt: TGTGCCAGTAGCAAGGGACAGACTATTAACTACGAGCAGTACTTC; CDR3aa: CASSKGQTINYEQYF; d_gene: TRBD1; abundance: NA; j_gene: TRBJ2-7; v_gene: TRBV19
CDR3nt: TGTGCCAGCACTCCCAGTCCGGGAGAGGTCACAGATACGCAGTATTTT; CDR3aa: CASTPSPGEVTDTQYF; d_gene: NA; abundance: NA; j_gene: TRBJ2-3; v_gene: TRBV7-9
CDR3nt: TGTGCCAGCAGCCCGACAGGGCCACGGGAGACCCAGTACTTC; CDR3aa: CASSPTGPRETQYF; d_gene: TRBD1; abundance: NA; j_gene: TRBJ2-5; v_gene: TRBV7-2
CDR3nt: TGTGCCAGCTCACCAGCGGGGTTAAATCAGCCCCAGCATTTT; CDR3aa: CASSPAGLNQPQHF; d_gene: NA; abundance: NA; j_gene: TRBJ1-5; v_gene: TRBV18
CDR3nt: TGTGCCAGTAGCATAAGACAGGGGGCGAACACCGGGGAGCTGTTTTTT; CDR3aa: CASSIRQGANTGELFF; d_gene: TRBD1; abundance: NA; j_gene: TRBJ2-2; v_gene: TRBV19
CDR3nt: TGTGCCAGCAGCTTCCAAGTTCGGGGAGGGAATTCACCCCTCCACTTT; CDR3aa: CASSFQVRGGNSPLHF; d_gene: NA; abundance: NA; j_gene: TRBJ1-6; v_gene: TRBV13
CDR3nt: TGTGCCAGCAGCTTAGGAGTAGTAGTCCTTGTAGAGACCCAGTACTTC; CDR3aa: CASSLGVVVLVETQYF; d_gene: NA; abundance: NA; j_gene: TRBJ2-5; v_gene: TRBV7-2
CDR3nt: TGCAGCCACTTCAGGGTGGAGACCCAGTACTTC; CDR3aa: CSHFRVETQYF; d_gene: NA; abundance: NA; j_gene: TRBJ2-5; v_gene: TRBV20-1
CDR3nt: TGTGCCAGCAGCTCTAGCGGGGTGAGCTCCTACGAGCAGTACTTC; CDR3aa: CASSSSGVSSYEQYF; d_gene: TRBD2; abundance: few; j_gene: TRBJ2-7; v_gene: TRBV7-8
CDR3nt: TGCGCCAGCGCCGGGGTAAATGAAAAACTGTTTTTT; CDR3aa: CASAGVNEKLFF; d_gene: NA; abundance: NA; j_gene: TRBJ1-4; v_gene: TRBV10-1
CDR3nt: TGTGCCAGCAGCTCCTGGACAGGGAGGAACACTGAAGCTTTCTTT; CDR3aa: CASSSWTGRNTEAFF; d_gene: TRBD1; abundance: NA; j_gene: TRBJ1-1; v_gene: TRBV7-2
CDR3nt: TGTGCCAGTGCGGATCTAGGTATATGGAATGAGCAGTTCTTC; CDR3aa: CASADLGIWNEQFF; d_gene: NA; abundance: NA; j_gene: TRBJ2-1; v_gene: TRBV19
CDR3nt: TGTGCCAGCAGTCCTCCAGGTGGGAACACTGAAGCTTTCTTT; CDR3aa: CASSPPGGNTEAFF; d_gene: NA; abundance: NA; j_gene: TRBJ1-1; v_gene: TRBV6-6
CDR3nt: TGTGCCAGCAGCTTGCGGCTAGCGCGCACAGATACGCAGTATTTT; CDR3aa: CASSLRLARTDTQYF; d_gene: NA; abundance: NA; j_gene: TRBJ2-3; v_gene: TRBV5-6
CDR3nt: TGTGCCAGCAGTTACTCTATCACATCGGGGTATGGCTACACCTTC; CDR3aa: CASSYSITSGYGYTF; d_gene: NA; abundance: NA; j_gene: TRBJ1-2; v_gene: TRBV6-6
CDR3nt: TGTGCCAGCAGCCCAGGGGGGACTAGCGGGGGGGCGGGATACAATGAGCAGTTCTTC; CDR3aa: CASSPGGTSGGAGYNEQFF; d_gene: TRBD2; abundance: NA; j_gene: TRBJ2-1; v_gene: TRBV11-3
CDR3nt: TGTGCCAGCAGCGAAAGGACAGGGGTGACTGAAGCTTTCTTT; CDR3aa: CASSERTGVTEAFF; d_gene: TRBD1; abundance: NA; j_gene: TRBJ1-1; v_gene: TRBV5-5
CDR3nt: TGCGCCAGCAGCTCCCCATACGAGCAGTACTTC; CDR3aa: CASSSPYEQYF; d_gene: NA; abundance: once; j_gene: TRBJ2-7; v_gene: TRBV5-1
CDR3nt: TGTGCCAGTAGTATTAACGGGGAGGTGCGGACTGAAGCTTTCTTT; CDR3aa: CASSINGEVRTEAFF; d_gene: NA; abundance: NA; j_gene: TRBJ1-1; v_gene: TRBV19
CDR3nt: TGTGCCAGCAGCCTGGTCGGGGGGCTCAATGAGCAGTTCTTC; CDR3aa: CASSLVGGLNEQFF; d_gene: NA; abundance: NA; j_gene: TRBJ2-1; v_gene: TRBV5-4
CDR3nt: TGTGCCAGCAACACCGACCATGGGGGGTACACAGATACGCAGTATTTT; CDR3aa: CASNTDHGGYTDTQYF; d_gene: NA; abundance: NA; j_gene: TRBJ2-3; v_gene: TRBV9
CDR3nt: TGTGCCAGCAGCCGAGACAGGGAAAACGGAAAACTGTTTTTT; CDR3aa: CASSRDRENGKLFF; d_gene: TRBD1; abundance: NA; j_gene: TRBJ1-4; v_gene: TRBV11-2
CDR3nt: TGTGCCAGCAGTTCTTGGGGACAGGGCGGGCGCCAAATCTTCTTC; CDR3aa: CASSSWGQGGRQIFF; d_gene: TRBD1; abundance: NA; j_gene: TRBJ2-7; v_gene: TRBV28
CDR3nt: TGTGCCTGGAGGCTAGCGGGGGTAGGCAATGAGCAGTTCTTC; CDR3aa: CAWRLAGVGNEQFF; d_gene: TRBD2; abundance: once; j_gene: TRBJ2-1; v_gene: TRBV30
CDR3nt: TGTGCCAGCAGCCAATTATCCGGGGGGAATGAAAAACTGTTTTTT; CDR3aa: CASSQLSGGNEKLFF; d_gene: NA; abundance: many; j_gene: TRBJ1-4; v_gene: TRBV16
CDR3nt: TGTGCCAGCAGTGTAGTTGGAGGGATGAACACTGAAGCTTTCTTT; CDR3aa: CASSVVGGMNTEAFF; d_gene: NA; abundance: once; j_gene: TRBJ1-1; v_gene: TRBV6-1
CDR3nt: TGCGCCAGCAGCCAGCGGGAGGGGCCTAATGAAAAACTGTTTTTT; CDR3aa: CASSQREGPNEKLFF; d_gene: NA; abundance: NA; j_gene: TRBJ1-4; v_gene: TRBV4-3
CDR3nt: TGTGCCAGCAGTACGCCGTCTAGCGGGGTCCCCTACGAGCAGTACTTC; CDR3aa: CASSTPSSGVPYEQYF; d_gene: TRBD2; abundance: NA; j_gene: TRBJ2-7; v_gene: TRBV5-4